The 32 T cell receptor beta chains below come from one sample, sequenced in a study of T cells and Merkel cell carcinoma outcomes. The method was immunoSEQ multiplex PCR; TCRdb's version includes in-frame clones alone and lacks a portion of them. The sample includes about 9,200 clones, 84% of them seen just once. The sample comprised tumor tissue from Merkel cell carcinoma. These receptors all stem from a human donor with Merkel cell carcinoma.

V usage is TRBV7-9 and J usage is TRBJ1-4; D gene ambiguous. Per germline, CDR1 SEHNR and CDR2 FQNEAQ (reference sequence). CDR3 length: 15 residues. The V gene lost 1 base and the J gene lost 5 bases, with 11 bases spanning the gap. CDR3 nucleotides: TGTGCCAGCAGCTTAGGGGCGACCCCCAATGAAAAACTGTTTTTT. As protein: CASSLGATPNEKLFF. The full variable domain, rest sourced from reference TRBV7-9 and TRBJ1-4, is DTGVSQNPRHKITKRGQNVTFRCDPISEHNRLYWYRQTLGQGPEFLTYFQNEAQLEKSRLLSDRFSAERPKGSFSTLEIQRTEQGDSAMYLCASSLGATPNEKLFFGSGTQLSVL.

The chain recombines TRBV6-6 with TRBJ2-1, with no clear D. The germline CDR1 and CDR2 sequences are MNHNY and SVGAGI (reference sequence). With 2 bases removed from V and 0 bases from J, the gap between germline ends came to 8 bases. The CDR3 covers 15 residues. This CDR3 reads CASSYGGTSYNEQFF. CDR3 nucleotides: TGTGCCAGCAGTTACGGCGGCACCTCCTACAATGAGCAGTTCTTC.

The chain uses TRBV18 and TRBJ2-1; D might be TRBD1 or TRBD2, each matching 5 bases. This CDR3 comprises 16 residues. Germline CDR1 and CDR2: KGHSH and LQKENI. Between the trimmed V and J ends, which lost 2 bases and 0 bases, there was a span of 11 bases. CDR3 in amino acids: CASSPGTSSSYNEQFF. Here the CDR3 DNA reads TGTGCCAGCTCACCAGGGACCTCGAGCTCCTACAATGAGCAGTTCTTC.

The rearrangement links TRBV6-6 to TRBJ2-3; the match to TRBD2 covers 10 bases. V trimming: 2 bases; J trimming: 4 bases; junction bases outside the gene matches: 6. Per the germline V gene, CDR1 is MNHNY and CDR2 is SVGAGI (reference sequence). The CDR3 consists of 16 residues. Here the CDR3 reads CASSYRLAGVSDTQYF. CDR3 coding DNA: TGTGCCAGCAGTTACCGCCTAGCGGGGGTATCAGATACGCAGTATTTT.

This clone has just one count. This chain's CDR3 is CASSLEGLAEKLFF. In DNA, the CDR3 is TGCGCCAGCAGCTTGGAGGGGTTGGCTGAAAAACTGTTTTTT. This chain links TRBV5-1 with TRBJ1-4; TRBD1 is a possible D gene (5 bases). There are 14 residues in the CDR3. In germline, CDR1 is SGHRS, CDR2 YFSETQ. The V gene lost 0 bases and the J gene lost 7 bases, with 10 bases spanning the gap.

This clone was picked up a small number of times. The rearrangement joins TRBV28 to TRBJ2-4; D unresolved. V was trimmed by 3 bases and J by 1 base, leaving 10 bases between them. Per the germline V gene, CDR1 is MDHEN and CDR2 is SYDVKM. The CDR3 is 15 amino acids. The CDR3 DNA reads as TGTGCCAGCAGTTTGGTGACCCTCGCCAAAAACATTCAGTACTTC. Translating it yields CASSLVTLAKNIQYF.

Details on this clone: One end of the junction is discordant with germline, which a read error may explain. V usage is TRBV11-2 and J usage is TRBJ1-1; D is uncertain. Looked up from germline, CDR1 is SGHAT and CDR2 is FQNNGV. The CDR3 has 14 amino acids. CDR3 loop: CASSALLKNTETFF. CDR3 in DNA: TGTGCCAGCAGCGCGCTCCTTAAGAACACTGAAACTTTCTTT.

The chain links TRBV9 to TRBJ1-5; the match to TRBD1 covers 7 bases. The germline V gene encodes CDR1 SGDLS and CDR2 YYNGEE. This CDR3 spans 15 amino acids. V dropped 3 bases and J dropped 5; count of bases not matched to a gene: 8. CDR3 nucleotides: TGTGCCAGCAGCGCCCTCGGGACAGTAGATCAGCCCCAGCATTTT. It encodes CASSALGTVDQPQHF. The variable domain in full, completed from reference TRBV9 and TRBJ1-5, reads DSGVTQTPKHLITATGQRVTLRCSPRSGDLSVYWYQQSLDQGLQFLIQYYNGEERAKGNILERFSAQQFPDLHSELNLSSLELGDSALYFCASSALGTVDQPQHFGDGTRLSIL.

V gene TRBV5-1 combines with J gene TRBJ2-2; D uncertain. V was pared by 3 bases and J by 7 bases, with 10 bases between. This CDR3 has 13 residues. Germline loops: CDR1 SGHRS, CDR2 YFSETQ. This CDR3 reads CASSSQVDGELFF. DNA for the CDR3: TGCGCCAGCAGCTCCCAAGTGGACGGGGAGCTGTTTTTT.

The chain carries TRBV28 and TRBJ2-7; 10 positions match TRBD2. The junction had 2 bases not matched to a gene; V was cut back by 6 bases and J by 0 bases. The CDR3 is 14 residues long. Germline assignment: CDR1 MDHEN and CDR2 SYDVKM. Written as DNA, the CDR3 is TGTGCCAGCAGCATAGCGGGGGGCTCCTACGAGCAGTACTTC. Protein sequence: CASSIAGGSYEQYF.

This clone turned up a few times. The chain has TRBV11-3 and TRBJ2-2; TRBD2 is a possible D gene (5 bases). Germline V gene sequence: CDR1 SGHNT, CDR2 YENEEA. The CDR3 is 16 residues long. V lost 5 bases, J lost 4 bases, and 17 bases lay in between. Here the CDR3 DNA reads TGTGCCAGCAGCCCTCGGACTGTGCGAGGCACCGGGGAGCTGTTTTTT. Translated: CASSPRTVRGTGELFF.

In regard to this clone: An end of the junction differs from the germline gene, which may be a read error. The chain has TRBV5-1 and TRBJ2-7; 8 bases line up with TRBD2. CDR1 is SGHRS, CDR2 YFSETQ, per germline. The CDR3 covers 14 residues. CDR3 protein: CASSLRGGSHEQYF. The CDR3 coding sequence is TGCGCCAGCAGCTTGCGGGGGGGCTCCCACGAGCAGTACTTC.

This clone was seen only once. The chain employs TRBV6-6 and TRBJ1-1, with D unresolved. This CDR3 is built from 14 residues. Per the germline V gene, CDR1 is MNHNY and CDR2 is SVGAGI (reference sequence). Trimming shortened V by 2 bases and J by 4 bases, and 11 bases separated the two germline ends. CDR3 nucleotides: TGTGCCAGCAGTTACCCCCAGCGTCTCACTGAAGCTTTCTTT. Translating gives CASSYPQRLTEAFF.

CDR3 nucleotides: TGTGCCAGCAGCTCCGGGGTCGCTAGCGGGGCCAATGAGCAGTTCTTC. Its translation is CASSSGVASGANEQFF. This chain connects TRBV11-2 to TRBJ2-1, with TRBD2 matching 9 bases. V dropped 4 bases and J dropped 6; count of bases not matched to a gene: 10. Germline V lookup: CDR1 SGHAT, CDR2 FQNNGV. The CDR3 totals 16 residues.

This clone was found a few times. The rearrangement uses TRBV28 and TRBJ1-1; 7 nucleotides align to TRBD1. This CDR3 spans 13 amino acids. In germline, CDR1 is MDHEN, CDR2 SYDVKM. The V gene end was trimmed by 2 bases and the J gene end by 5 bases; junction bases not matched to a gene: 2. CDR3 coding DNA: TGTGCCAGCAGTTTAGACAGGGTAACTGAAGCTTTCTTT. This gives the protein CASSLDRVTEAFF.

This clone was seen only once. This chain's CDR3 is CASSQMGSYEQYF. Here the CDR3 DNA reads TGCGCCAGCTCACAGATGGGTTCCTACGAGCAGTACTTC. The rearrangement uses TRBV5-1 and TRBJ2-7; unclear D gene. The CDR3 sequence is 13 residues long. The V gene's germline CDR1 is SGHRS and CDR2 YFSETQ. V dropped 7 bases and J dropped 1 base, with 12 bases sitting between them.

The V gene is TRBV7-9, the J gene TRBJ1-6; no clear D. Deletions cut 1 base from V and 9 bases from J, with 7 bases between. Germline V gene lookup returns CDR1 SEHNR and CDR2 FQNEAQ (reference sequence). This CDR3 spans 13 amino acids. The CDR3 DNA reads TGTGCCAGCAGCTTAGGTATCTCTTCACCCCTCCACTTT. Amino acids: CASSLGISSPLHF.

This clone was seen a few times. This chain uses TRBV2 with TRBJ2-5; D perhaps matches TRBD1 (5 bases). CDR3 length: 13 residues. The V gene lost 6 bases and the J gene lost 4 bases, with 12 bases spanning the gap. Germline lookup yields CDR1 SNHLY and CDR2 FYNNEI. In DNA form, the CDR3 reads TGTGCCAGCAGGGGGCAGGGTGGAGAGACCCAGTACTTC. Its translation is CASRGQGGETQYF.

The rearrangement links TRBV5-1 to TRBJ2-5; possibly TRBD1 or TRBD2 for D (6 bases each). The CDR3 covers 14 residues. CDR1 is SGHRS and CDR2 is YFSETQ in the germline V gene. V was shortened by 7 bases and J by 5 bases, with 18 bases between the two germline ends. CDR3 sequence (DNA): TGCGCCAGCCGAAGGGGGGCTTTGATGGAGACCCAGTACTTC. It translates to CASRRGALMETQYF.

The gene calls are TRBV14 and TRBJ1-1; no clear D gene. Between the trimmed V and J ends, which lost 2 bases and 5 bases, there was a span of 9 bases. The CDR3 length is 13 residues. Germline V gene data show CDR1 as SGHDN and CDR2 as FVKESK. This CDR3 reads CASSQSPRTEAFF. The CDR3, as DNA: TGTGCCAGCAGCCAAAGCCCGAGAACTGAAGCTTTCTTT.

The genes are TRBV6-4 and TRBJ1-6, with 8 bases fitting TRBD1. This CDR3 region has 14 residues. CDR1 and CDR2 from the germline V gene are MRHNA and SNTAGT. V lost 6 bases to trimming and J lost 9 bases; unmatched junction nucleotides: 7. The CDR3, as DNA: TGTGCCAGCAGCGTGGGCAGGGGGCCTTCACCCCTCCACTTT. This sequence encodes CASSVGRGPSPLHF.

This chain connects TRBV5-6 to TRBJ1-5; D call uncertain. The germline gives CDR1 SGHDT, CDR2 YYEEEE. The CDR3 runs 12 residues. Trimming shortened V by 4 bases and J by 9 bases, and 11 bases separated the two germline ends. In DNA, the CDR3 is TGTGCCAGCAGCACCACGCGAGGGCCCCAGCATTTT. As protein: CASSTTRGPQHF.

This chain uses TRBV5-5 with TRBJ2-2; the match to TRBD2 covers 11 bases. Germline loops: CDR1 SGHKS, CDR2 YYEKEE (reference sequence). The trim removed 1 base at V and 2 bases at J, leaving 1 base unmatched. The CDR3 runs 16 residues. CDR3 in DNA: TGTGCCAGCAGCTTGCTAGCGGGGGGTAACACCGGGGAGCTGTTTTTT. This encodes CASSLLAGGNTGELFF.

This CDR3 is CASSDLSIGGNHEKLFF. The CDR3 DNA is TGTGCCAGCAGCGATTTATCTATCGGGGGGAATCACGAAAAACTGTTTTTT. The chain has TRBV27 and TRBJ1-4, with a tentative D call TRBD1 (5 bases). With 6 bases removed from V and 8 bases from J, the gap between germline ends came to 25 bases. Germline lookup yields CDR1 MNHEY and CDR2 SMNVEV (reference sequence). This CDR3 has 17 residues.

This clone was seen only a few times. The chain is built from TRBV10-1 and TRBJ1-3; D not certain. CDR3 length: 13 residues. Trimming stripped 3 bases from V and 2 bases from J, with 5 bases between. CDR1 and CDR2 (germline): WNHNN, SYGVQD (reference sequence). CDR3 nucleotides: TGCGCCAGCAGTGATTCCGCTGGAAACACCATATATTTT. It codes for CASSDSAGNTIYF.

This chain uses TRBV18 with TRBJ2-1, with D hard to call. Germline-derived CDR1 and CDR2 are KGHSH and LQKENI. The V and J ends lost 1 base and 1 base respectively, with 5 bases between them. This CDR3 is 14 amino acids long. The CDR3 protein is CASSPQSSYNEQFF. DNA of the CDR3: TGTGCCAGCTCACCACAGAGTTCCTACAATGAGCAGTTCTTC. The full variable domain, rest sourced from reference TRBV18 and TRBJ2-1, is NAGVMQNPRHLVRRRGQEARLRCSPMKGHSHVYWYRQLPEEGLKFMVYLQKENIIDESGMPKERFSAEFPKEGPSILRIQQVVRGDSAAYFCASSPQSSYNEQFFGPGTRLTVL.

The rearrangement joins TRBV18 to TRBJ1-1; D remains ambiguous. CDR1 and CDR2 (germline): KGHSH, LQKENI. V dropped 5 bases and J dropped 1 base, with 8 bases sitting between them. The CDR3 length is 13 residues. CDR3 coding DNA: TGTGCCAGCTCAATTAGCGGGAACACTGAAGCTTTCTTT. This translates into CASSISGNTEAFF.

The V call is TRBV10-2, the J call TRBJ1-1, with D possibly being TRBD1 (5 bases). Trimming removed 6 bases at V and 11 bases at J, with 19 bases between. This CDR3 region has 13 residues. Per the germline V gene, CDR1 is WSHSY and CDR2 is SAAADI. The CDR3 loop is CASRTGGGQRAFF. DNA of the CDR3: TGCGCCAGCAGGACGGGGGGAGGGCAGAGGGCTTTCTTT.

V usage is TRBV29-1 and J usage is TRBJ2-7; possible D gene TRBD2, 7 bases. The CDR3 is 13 residues long. Trimming took off 3 bases at V and 6 bases at J, with 15 bases between the two ends. The V gene's germline CDR1 is SQVTM and CDR2 ANQGSEA. In DNA, the CDR3 is TGCAGCGTTGAGGACGGGGGGCAGGTCGAGCAGTACTTC. It translates to CSVEDGGQVEQYF.

There are a few counts of this clone. The rearrangement uses TRBV5-1 and TRBJ2-1; TRBD2 agrees at 8 bases. V lost 1 base, J lost 5 bases, and 5 bases stayed unmatched. Germline assignment: CDR1 SGHRS and CDR2 YFSETQ. There are 15 residues in the CDR3. The CDR3: CASSLYAGGNNEQFF. DNA of the CDR3: TGCGCCAGCAGCTTGTATGCGGGGGGAAACAATGAGCAGTTCTTC.

The V and J genes are TRBV5-1 and TRBJ2-5, with D perhaps matching TRBD1 (5 bases). The V end lost 1 base, the J end lost 2 bases, and 9 bases lay between the germline ends. This CDR3 spans 14 amino acids. Germline V CDR1 and CDR2: SGHRS, YFSETQ. The CDR3 DNA sequence: TGCGCCAGCAGCTTGAATCAGGGTCAAGAGACCCAGTACTTC. Its protein product is CASSLNQGQETQYF. Looking up the rest from reference TRBV5-1 and TRBJ2-5 gives the full variable domain: KAGVTQTPRYLIKTRGQQVTLSCSPISGHRSVSWYQQTPGQGLQFLFEYFSETQRNKGNFPGRFSGRQFSNSRSEMNVSTLELGDSALYLCASSLNQGQETQYFGPGTRLLVL.

This chain uses TRBV5-1 with TRBJ2-7; TRBD2 aligns across 9 bases. Trimming cost V 2 bases and J 3 bases; bases outside gene matches: 6. There are 15 residues in the CDR3. Looked up from germline, CDR1 is SGHRS and CDR2 is YFSETQ. The CDR3 DNA sequence: TGCGCCAGCAGCTTACAGCGGGGGGCTTTCTACGAGCAGTACTTC. Protein: CASSLQRGAFYEQYF.